This passage covers 8 T cell receptor beta chains from one sample sequenced in a study of blood T cell repertoires in COVID-19. Clones were read by immunoSEQ multiplex PCR, and TCRdb kept only the in-frame ones, dropping some. The data show approximately 130,000 clones, around 83% seen once. The sequenced material came from PBMCs or T cells enriched from blood (not recorded which). The receptor set was obtained from a man aged 25-45 years who had recovered from COVID-19.

The chain is built from TRBV5-4 and TRBJ1-2, with D tentatively TRBD1 (6 bases). V was clipped by 2 bases and J by 2 bases, with 10 bases between them. The germline V gene has CDR1 SGHNT and CDR2 YYREEE (reference sequence). The CDR3 sequence is 14 residues long. The CDR3 is CASSLQGANYGYTF. The DNA of the CDR3 is TGTGCCAGCAGCTTACAGGGTGCGAACTATGGCTACACCTTC. Full variable domain (rest looked up from reference TRBV5-4 and TRBJ1-2): ETGVTQSPTHLIKTRGQQVTLRCSSQSGHNTVSWYQQALGQGPQFIFQYYREEENGRGNFPPRFSGLQFPNYSSELNVNALELDDSALYLCASSLQGANYGYTFGSGTRLTVV.

Note on this clone: An end of the junction does not agree with germline; a read error may underlie this. The chain employs TRBV19 and TRBJ2-1; 7 bases align to TRBD1. The CDR3 runs to 12 residues. Per the germline V gene, CDR1 is LNHDA and CDR2 is SQIVND (reference sequence). CDR3: CASSPGGNDQFF. The CDR3 DNA reads as TGTGCCAGTAGTCCAGGGGGAAATGATCAGTTCTTC.

The V gene is TRBV5-4, the J gene TRBJ1-2; D is undetermined. V dropped 3 bases and J dropped 2 bases, with 20 bases sitting between them. Germline CDR1 reads SGHNT; CDR2 reads YYREEE (reference sequence). The CDR3 length is 17 residues. The CDR3 is CASSSLREIDMNYGYTF. As DNA, the CDR3 is TGTGCCAGCAGCTCTTTACGTGAGATTGATATGAACTATGGCTACACCTTC.

This chain connects TRBV18 to TRBJ2-2; D may be TRBD2 (5 bases). This CDR3 has 17 amino acids. V lost 5 bases, J lost 4 bases, and 20 bases lay in between. Germline lookup yields CDR1 KGHSH and CDR2 LQKENI. The CDR3 DNA sequence: TGTGCCAGCTCAACAGACGAAGCGGATATTCGCACCGGGGAGCTGTTTTTT. Its protein product is CASSTDEADIRTGELFF.

The chain combines TRBV19 with TRBJ1-5; D is unclear. Trimming took off 4 bases at V and 6 bases at J, with 16 bases between the two ends. Per germline, CDR1 LNHDA and CDR2 SQIVND (reference sequence). This CDR3 is built from 15 residues. The CDR3 is CASSTYNRVSQPQHF. As DNA, the CDR3 is TGTGCCAGTAGTACCTATAACCGGGTAAGTCAGCCCCAGCATTTT.

The chain employs TRBV23-1 and TRBJ2-1; 10 bases are shared with TRBD2. TRBV23-1 falls under the ORF class, with uncertain function. The CDR3 runs 16 residues. The J segment lost 4 bases and the V segment lost 3 bases, leaving 6 bases of the junction unmatched. CDR3 loop: CASSQYGTSVYNEQFF. The CDR3 DNA is TGCGCCAGCAGTCAGTACGGGACTAGCGTTTACAATGAGCAGTTCTTC.

This sequence joins TRBV7-2 and TRBJ1-3, with 7 bases matching TRBD1. V was clipped by 1 base and J by 2 bases; unmatched bases: 2. CDR1 and CDR2 from the germline V gene are SGHTA and FQGNSA. This CDR3 has 15 amino acids. CDR3 bases: TGTGCCAGCAGCTTAGACAGGGGTACTGGAAACACCATATATTTT. Protein product: CASSLDRGTGNTIYF.

The V and J genes are TRBV2 and TRBJ2-5, with D tentatively TRBD1 (6 bases). The V gene's germline CDR1 is SNHLY and CDR2 FYNNEI. Trimming pared 8 bases from V and 0 bases from J, leaving 13 bases between. The CDR3 has 14 residues. This CDR3 reads CASLLGDNQETQYF. The CDR3 nucleotides read TGTGCCAGCCTACTTGGGGACAACCAAGAGACCCAGTACTTC.